Below, 18 T cell receptor beta chains from the same sample are listed, as sequenced in a study of cytomegalovirus exposure and HLA in healthy donors. Clones were read by immunoSEQ multiplex PCR, and TCRdb kept only the in-frame ones, dropping some. The sample has 100,000 to 150,000 clones, roughly 89% seen once. Sequencing used PBMCs. The receptor set was obtained from a woman aged 18-29 years in good health and CMV-seronegative.

This chain joins TRBV5-1 and TRBJ1-3, with D possibly being TRBD1 (6 bases). Per germline, CDR1 SGHRS and CDR2 YFSETQ. Between the trimmed V and J ends, which lost 0 bases and 3 bases, there was a span of 7 bases. The CDR3 loop spans 14 amino acids. The CDR3, as DNA: TGCGCCAGCAGCTTGGCAGGGGATGGAAACACCATATATTTT. It encodes CASSLAGDGNTIYF.

In DNA form, the CDR3 reads TGTGCCAGCTCACCTCTCCCACCTAGCGGGGGGCTAGACGAGCAGTACTTC. Its protein is CASSPLPPSGGLDEQYF. J is TRBJ2-7 and V is TRBV18; 11 bases align to TRBD2. CDR1 and CDR2 (germline): KGHSH, LQKENI. This CDR3 is 17 amino acids long. V was pared by 3 bases and J by 5 bases, with 12 bases of the junction left unmatched.

In nucleotides, the CDR3 is TGTGCCAGCAGCAAACGGAGCTCTGGAAACACCATATATTTT. It is translated as CASSKRSSGNTIYF. The chain carries TRBV11-1 and TRBJ1-3, with no clear D. The CDR3 is 14 amino acids. In germline, CDR1 is SGHAT, CDR2 FQDESV (reference sequence). V dropped 5 bases and J dropped 0 bases, with 8 bases sitting between them.

The chain employs TRBV4-2 and TRBJ1-1; 9 nucleotides line up with TRBD1. Trimming at V came to 1 base and at J to 11 bases, leaving 11 bases not matched to a gene. The CDR3 totals 15 residues. Per germline, CDR1 LGHNA and CDR2 YNFKEQ. Here the CDR3 reads CASSQGSTGGVGAFF. The CDR3 DNA sequence: TGTGCCAGCAGCCAAGGATCGACAGGGGGTGTGGGTGCTTTCTTT.

This clone was seen a handful of times. The rearrangement uses TRBV9 and TRBJ1-1, with D perhaps TRBD1 (6 bases). This CDR3 is built from 13 residues. The V and J ends lost 4 bases and 6 bases respectively, with 13 bases between them. Per germline, CDR1 SGDLS and CDR2 YYNGEE. The CDR3 DNA follows: TGTGCCAGCAGCCCAGTCAGGGGATCTGAAGCTTTCTTT. Translation gives CASSPVRGSEAFF. Full variable domain (missing parts from reference TRBV9 and TRBJ1-1): DSGVTQTPKHLITATGQRVTLRCSPRSGDLSVYWYQQSLDQGLQFLIQYYNGEERAKGNILERFSAQQFPDLHSELNLSSLELGDSALYFCASSPVRGSEAFFGQGTRLTVV.

This clone was recorded a few times. The chain links TRBV19 to TRBJ1-5, with 7 bases lining up with TRBD1. The CDR3 is 15 amino acids. Germline CDR1 is LNHDA and CDR2 is SQIVND (reference sequence). The ends lost 1 base at V and 4 bases at J; junction bases unmatched: 4. In nucleotides, the CDR3 is TGTGCCAGTAGTATAGGGAGGGGGCGTAATCAGCCCCAGCATTTT. Its translation: CASSIGRGRNQPQHF.

The chain is built from TRBV6-1 and TRBJ1-1; D might be TRBD1 (5 bases). The CDR3 runs to 16 residues. Germline assignment: CDR1 MNHNS and CDR2 SASEGT. The germline V and J ends were trimmed by 2 bases and 5 bases, with 18 bases remaining between them. CDR3 nucleotides: TGTGCCAGCAGTGAAATCCTTGGGGCGGGGGAAACTGAAGCTTTCTTT. Its protein is CASSEILGAGETEAFF.

The rearrangement joins TRBV4-1 to TRBJ1-2, with D uncertain. This CDR3 is 13 amino acids long. In germline, CDR1 is MGHRA, CDR2 YSYEKL. Deletions cut 1 base from V and 6 bases from J, with 9 bases between. In nucleotides, the CDR3 is TGCGCCAGCAGCCAAGTGACTGCCGATGGCTACACCTTC. Translation: CASSQVTADGYTF.

V gene TRBV7-9 combines with J gene TRBJ2-5; 8 bases are shared with TRBD2. Unmatched junction bases numbered 19, after V lost 5 bases and J lost 2 bases. The CDR3 is made up of 19 amino acids. Germline CDR1 is SEHNR and CDR2 is FQNEAQ (reference sequence). DNA of the CDR3: TGTGCCAGCAGCCCCCCCGGGCCCCATAGCGGGGAAGCTCAAGAGACCCAGTACTTC. This sequence encodes CASSPPGPHSGEAQETQYF.

The chain joins TRBV10-1 to TRBJ1-1; D is unresolved. The germline V gene has CDR1 WNHNN and CDR2 SYGVQD (reference sequence). This CDR3 region has 8 residues. V lost 10 bases, J lost 8 bases, and 5 bases lay in between. The CDR3 loop is CATPEAFF. DNA for the CDR3: TGCGCCACCCCAGAAGCTTTCTTT.

The V and J genes are TRBV29-1 and TRBJ2-7, with 8 bases matching TRBD2. CDR3 size: 17 residues. V lost 4 bases and J lost 0; bases outside the gene matches: 14. The germline CDR1 and CDR2 sequences are SQVTM and ANQGSEA. CDR3 bases: TGCAGCGTTGGTTCTTGGCGGGGGGCGTCTTTCTCCTACGAGCAGTACTTC. Translation gives CSVGSWRGASFSYEQYF.

This sequence joins TRBV5-1 and TRBJ1-1; D remains ambiguous. Trimming left V 0 bases short and J 6 bases short, with 12 bases between. Germline lookup yields CDR1 SGHRS and CDR2 YFSETQ. CDR3 size: 14 residues. The CDR3 is CASSLEPSLAEAFF. The DNA for the CDR3 is TGCGCCAGCAGCTTGGAGCCATCTCTTGCTGAAGCTTTCTTT.

In DNA, the CDR3 is TGCGCCAGCAGCTTGGCTCGACACCCGCCGTGGGAGACCCAGTACTTC. Translation: CASSLARHPPWETQYF. The chain links TRBV5-1 to TRBJ2-5; D unclear. The CDR3 totals 16 residues. The germline CDR1 and CDR2 sequences are SGHRS and YFSETQ. V lost 0 bases, J lost 5 bases, and 17 bases lay in between.

This rearrangement joins TRBV27 to TRBJ1-4, with 7 bases lining up with TRBD1. Trimming removed 5 bases from V and 2 bases from J; junction bases left unmatched: 2. From germline, CDR1 is MNHEY and CDR2 SMNVEV (reference sequence). The CDR3 is 14 amino acids. The CDR3 spells CASSEQGTNEKLFF. CDR3 nucleotide sequence: TGTGCCAGCAGTGAACAGGGGACTAATGAAAAACTGTTTTTT.

CDR3 sequence: CASRQGTSGGGEQFF. DNA of the CDR3: TGTGCCAGCAGGCAAGGGACTAGCGGTGGGGGTGAGCAGTTCTTC. J is TRBJ2-1 and V is TRBV7-9, with TRBD2 matching over 11 bases. The V gene's germline CDR1 is SEHNR and CDR2 FQNEAQ (reference sequence). The CDR3 length is 15 residues. V lost 6 bases, J lost 9 bases, and 10 bases stayed unmatched.

The CDR3 loop is CASSPLPGQSYGYTF. CDR3 DNA: TGTGCCAGCAGCCCTCTGCCGGGACAGAGCTATGGCTACACCTTC. V is TRBV7-9 and J is TRBJ1-2; 7 positions match TRBD1. Losses at the gene ends were 5 bases for V and 4 bases for J; bases not matched to a gene: 10. The CDR3 has 15 amino acids. Looked up from germline, CDR1 is SEHNR and CDR2 is FQNEAQ (reference sequence).

The chain employs TRBV5-1 and TRBJ2-7; TRBD1 matches at 9 bases. Germline values: CDR1 SGHRS, CDR2 YFSETQ. The CDR3 is made up of 17 amino acids. Unmatched junction bases numbered 15, after V lost 5 bases and J lost 3 bases. The CDR3: CASRPGPPGQGLYEQYF. The CDR3 coding sequence is TGCGCCAGCAGACCAGGTCCCCCTGGACAGGGGCTCTACGAGCAGTACTTC.

This chain joins TRBV14 and TRBJ1-5; D remains unclear. The V gene's germline CDR1 is SGHDN and CDR2 FVKESK. This CDR3 spans 13 amino acids. Trimming removed 0 bases from V and 3 bases from J, with 3 bases in between. CDR3 in DNA: TGTGCCAGCAGCCAAGACTCCAATCAGCCCCAGCATTTT. Translation: CASSQDSNQPQHF.